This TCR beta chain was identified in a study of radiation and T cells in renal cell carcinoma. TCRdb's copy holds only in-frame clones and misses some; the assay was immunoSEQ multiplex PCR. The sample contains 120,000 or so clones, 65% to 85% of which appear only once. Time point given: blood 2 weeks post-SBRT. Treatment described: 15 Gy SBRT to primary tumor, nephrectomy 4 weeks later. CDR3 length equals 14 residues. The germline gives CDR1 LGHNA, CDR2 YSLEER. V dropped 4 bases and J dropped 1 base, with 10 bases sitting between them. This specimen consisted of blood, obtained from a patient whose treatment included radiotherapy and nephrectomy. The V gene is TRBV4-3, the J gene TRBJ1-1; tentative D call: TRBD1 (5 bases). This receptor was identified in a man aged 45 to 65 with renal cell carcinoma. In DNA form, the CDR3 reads TGCGCCAGCAGCCCGGGCAGGGAGAACACTGAAGCTTTCTTT. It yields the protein CASSPGRENTEAFF.